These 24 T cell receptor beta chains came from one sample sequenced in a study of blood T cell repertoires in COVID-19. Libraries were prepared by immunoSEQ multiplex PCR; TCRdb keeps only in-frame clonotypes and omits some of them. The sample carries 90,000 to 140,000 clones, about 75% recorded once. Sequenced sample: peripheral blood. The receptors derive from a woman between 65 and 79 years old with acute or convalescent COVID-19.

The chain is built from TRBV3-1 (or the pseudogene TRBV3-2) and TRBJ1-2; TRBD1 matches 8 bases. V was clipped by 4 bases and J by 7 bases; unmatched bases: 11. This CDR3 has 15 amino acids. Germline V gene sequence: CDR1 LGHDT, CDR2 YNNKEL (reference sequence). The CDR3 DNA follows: TGTGCCAGCAGCCCGCAGCCAGGACAGGGATTTGGCTACACCTTC. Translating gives CASSPQPGQGFGYTF.

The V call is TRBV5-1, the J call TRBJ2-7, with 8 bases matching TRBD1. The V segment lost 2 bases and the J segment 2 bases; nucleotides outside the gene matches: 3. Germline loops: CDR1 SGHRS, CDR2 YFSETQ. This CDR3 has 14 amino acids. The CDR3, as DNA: TGCGCCAGCAGCTTTCAGACAGGGGCCTACGAGCAGTACTTC. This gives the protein CASSFQTGAYEQYF.

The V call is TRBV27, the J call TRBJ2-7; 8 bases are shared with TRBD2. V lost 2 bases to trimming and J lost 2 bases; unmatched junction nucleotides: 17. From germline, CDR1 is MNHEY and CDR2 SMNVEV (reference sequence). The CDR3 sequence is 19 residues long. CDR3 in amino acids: CASSLIGGGPHPLTYEQYF. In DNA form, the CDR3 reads TGTGCCAGCAGTTTAATAGGCGGGGGGCCACATCCACTAACCTACGAGCAGTACTTC.

CDR3 nucleotide sequence: TGTGCCAGCAGCGTAGGGAGGGACAGGGTCGGTTACGAGCAGTACTTC. The encoded protein is CASSVGRDRVGYEQYF. The chain has TRBV9 and TRBJ2-7, with TRBD1 matching 9 bases. The germline V gene encodes CDR1 SGDLS and CDR2 YYNGEE. The CDR3 has 16 residues. V dropped 0 bases and J dropped 4; count of bases not matched to a gene: 8.

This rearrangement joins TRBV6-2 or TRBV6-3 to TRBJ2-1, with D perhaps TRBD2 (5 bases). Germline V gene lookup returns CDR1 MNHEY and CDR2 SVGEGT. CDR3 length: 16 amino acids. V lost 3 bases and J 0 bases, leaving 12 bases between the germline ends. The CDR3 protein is CASSYSPDYSYNEQFF. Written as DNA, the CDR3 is TGTGCCAGCAGTTATTCCCCCGACTACTCCTACAATGAGCAGTTCTTC.

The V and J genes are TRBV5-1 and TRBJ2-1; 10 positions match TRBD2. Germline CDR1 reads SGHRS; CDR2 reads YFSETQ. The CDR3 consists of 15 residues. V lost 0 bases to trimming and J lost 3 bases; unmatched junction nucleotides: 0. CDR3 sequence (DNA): TGCGCCAGCAGCTTGGCTAGCGGGGGCTACAATGAGCAGTTCTTC. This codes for CASSLASGGYNEQFF.

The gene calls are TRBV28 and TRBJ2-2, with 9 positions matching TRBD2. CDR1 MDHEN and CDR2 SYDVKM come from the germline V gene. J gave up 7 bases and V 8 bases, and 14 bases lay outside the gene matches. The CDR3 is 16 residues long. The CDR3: CASCGSGGRSFGELFF. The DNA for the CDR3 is TGTGCCAGCTGCGGCAGCGGGGGGCGGAGTTTCGGGGAGCTGTTTTTT.

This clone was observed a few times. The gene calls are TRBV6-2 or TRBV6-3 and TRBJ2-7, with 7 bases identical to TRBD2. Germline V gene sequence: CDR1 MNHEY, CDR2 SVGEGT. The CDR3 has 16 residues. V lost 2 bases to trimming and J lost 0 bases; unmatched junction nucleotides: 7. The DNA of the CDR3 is TGTGCCAGCAGTTACAGCGGACTAGGGACCTCCTACGAGCAGTACTTC. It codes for CASSYSGLGTSYEQYF.

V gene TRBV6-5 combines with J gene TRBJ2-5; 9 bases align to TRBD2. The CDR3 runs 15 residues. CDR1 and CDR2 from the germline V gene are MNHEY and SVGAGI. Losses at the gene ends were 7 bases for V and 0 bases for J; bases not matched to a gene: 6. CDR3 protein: CASKRLAVNQETQYF. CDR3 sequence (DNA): TGTGCCAGCAAAAGACTAGCGGTGAACCAAGAGACCCAGTACTTC.

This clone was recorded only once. CDR3 nucleotides: TGTGCCAGCAGCTTATTCACAGGACACCCCACAGATACGCAGTATTTT. This sequence encodes CASSLFTGHPTDTQYF. This sequence joins TRBV11-2 and TRBJ2-3; TRBD1 is a possible D gene (5 bases). Trimming took 2 bases from V and 2 from J, leaving 14 bases between them. This CDR3 has 16 residues. Per germline, CDR1 SGHAT and CDR2 FQNNGV.

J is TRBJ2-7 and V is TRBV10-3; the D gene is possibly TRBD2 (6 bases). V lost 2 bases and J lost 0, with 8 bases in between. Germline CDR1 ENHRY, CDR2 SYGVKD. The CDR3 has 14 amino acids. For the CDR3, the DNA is TGTGCCATCAGTGAGCCGGGAGACTCCTACGAGCAGTACTTC. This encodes CAISEPGDSYEQYF.

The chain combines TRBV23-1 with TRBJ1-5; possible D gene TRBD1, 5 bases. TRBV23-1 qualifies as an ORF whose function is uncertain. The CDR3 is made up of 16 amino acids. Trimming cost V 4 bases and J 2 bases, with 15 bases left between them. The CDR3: CASSLRDKGCNQPQHF. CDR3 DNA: TGCGCCAGCAGTCTAAGGGATAAGGGGTGCAATCAGCCCCAGCATTTT.

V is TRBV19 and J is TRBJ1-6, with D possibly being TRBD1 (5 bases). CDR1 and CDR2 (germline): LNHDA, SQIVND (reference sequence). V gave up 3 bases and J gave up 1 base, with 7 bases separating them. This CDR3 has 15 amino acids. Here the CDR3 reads CASSIAGSYNSPLHF. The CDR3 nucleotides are TGTGCCAGTAGTATCGCAGGGTCCTATAATTCACCCCTCCACTTT.

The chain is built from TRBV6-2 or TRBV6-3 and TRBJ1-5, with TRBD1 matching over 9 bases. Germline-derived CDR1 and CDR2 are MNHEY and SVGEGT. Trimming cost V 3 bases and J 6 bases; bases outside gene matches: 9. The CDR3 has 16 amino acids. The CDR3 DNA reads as TGTGCCAGCAGTTATTCCGGGACAGGGAGCGGTCAGCCCCAGCATTTT. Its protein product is CASSYSGTGSGQPQHF.

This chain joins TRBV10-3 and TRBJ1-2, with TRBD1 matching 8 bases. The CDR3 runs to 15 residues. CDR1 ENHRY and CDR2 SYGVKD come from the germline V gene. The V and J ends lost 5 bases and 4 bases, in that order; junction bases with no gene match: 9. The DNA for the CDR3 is TGTGCCATCAGTTCCTATGGGACAGGATCCTATGGCTACACCTTC. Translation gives CAISSYGTGSYGYTF.

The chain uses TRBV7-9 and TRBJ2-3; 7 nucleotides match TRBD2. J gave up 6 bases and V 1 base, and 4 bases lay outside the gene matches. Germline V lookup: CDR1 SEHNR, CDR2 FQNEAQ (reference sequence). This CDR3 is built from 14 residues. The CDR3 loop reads CASSLGGGADTQYF. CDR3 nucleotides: TGTGCCAGCAGCTTAGGCGGGGGAGCCGATACGCAGTATTTT.

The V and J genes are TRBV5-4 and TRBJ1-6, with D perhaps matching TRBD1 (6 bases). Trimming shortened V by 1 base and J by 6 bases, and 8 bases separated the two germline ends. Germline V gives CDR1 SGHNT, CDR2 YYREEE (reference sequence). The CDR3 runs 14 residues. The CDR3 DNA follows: TGTGCCAGCAGCTTGAGACAGGTTAATTCACCCCTCCACTTT. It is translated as CASSLRQVNSPLHF.

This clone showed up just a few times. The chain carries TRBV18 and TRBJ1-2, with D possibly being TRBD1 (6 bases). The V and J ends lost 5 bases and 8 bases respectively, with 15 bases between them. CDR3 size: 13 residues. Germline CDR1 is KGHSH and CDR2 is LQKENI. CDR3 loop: CASSATGNRGYTF. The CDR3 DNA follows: TGTGCCAGCTCAGCCACAGGGAACAGGGGCTACACCTTC.

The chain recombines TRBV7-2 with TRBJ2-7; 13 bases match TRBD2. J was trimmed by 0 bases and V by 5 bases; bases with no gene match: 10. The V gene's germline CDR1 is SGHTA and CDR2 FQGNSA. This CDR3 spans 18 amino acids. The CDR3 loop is CASSPAKTSGGLSYEQYF. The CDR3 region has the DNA TGTGCCAGCAGCCCCGCCAAGACTAGCGGGGGGCTCTCCTACGAGCAGTACTTC.

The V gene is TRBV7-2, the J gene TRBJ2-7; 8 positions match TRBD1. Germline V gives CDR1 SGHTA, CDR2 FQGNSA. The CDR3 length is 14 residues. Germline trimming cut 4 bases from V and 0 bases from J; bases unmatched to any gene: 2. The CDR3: CASSSGQGSYEQYF. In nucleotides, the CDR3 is TGTGCCAGCAGCTCTGGACAGGGCTCCTACGAGCAGTACTTC.

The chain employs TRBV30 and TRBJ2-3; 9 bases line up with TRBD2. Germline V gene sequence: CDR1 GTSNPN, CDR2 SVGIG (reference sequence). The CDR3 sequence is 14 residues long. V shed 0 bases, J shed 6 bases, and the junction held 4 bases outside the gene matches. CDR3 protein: CAWSVWAGGDTQYF. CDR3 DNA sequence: TGTGCCTGGAGTGTATGGGCGGGGGGGGATACGCAGTATTTT.

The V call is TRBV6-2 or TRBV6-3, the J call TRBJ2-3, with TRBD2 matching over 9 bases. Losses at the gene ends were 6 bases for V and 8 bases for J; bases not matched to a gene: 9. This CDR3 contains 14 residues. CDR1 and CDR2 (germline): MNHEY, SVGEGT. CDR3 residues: CASSIAGAQGTQYF. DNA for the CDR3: TGTGCCAGCAGCATAGCGGGGGCACAGGGTACGCAGTATTTT.

CDR3 region: CASSPSDSGNTIYF. The CDR3 nucleotides read TGCGCCAGCAGCCCCAGCGACTCTGGAAACACCATATATTTT. This chain joins TRBV5-1 and TRBJ1-3, with no clear D. V lost 4 bases and J 0 bases, leaving 8 bases between the germline ends. The V gene's germline CDR1 is SGHRS and CDR2 YFSETQ. This CDR3 region has 14 residues.

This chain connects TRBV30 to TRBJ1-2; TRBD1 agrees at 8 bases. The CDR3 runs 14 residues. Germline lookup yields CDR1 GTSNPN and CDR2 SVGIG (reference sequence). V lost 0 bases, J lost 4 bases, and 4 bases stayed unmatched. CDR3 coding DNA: TGTGCCTGGAGTGTTGGACAGGGAATCTATGGCTACACCTTC. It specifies CAWSVGQGIYGYTF.